This paragraph covers one TCR beta chain sequence. Its target is not known. The memory fraction was CD4+CD45RO+CD25- cells. Constant-region reverse primers amplified full-length variable regions, followed by semi-nested Nested Universal Primer A PCR. TCRdb re-called the 5' RACE reads through MiXCR, storing one row per CDR3 protein. The sample lists 50,000 to 80,000 distinct CDR3 sequences, roughly 22% occurring once. Study-level points and caveats: Tumor Treg TCRs overlapped most with tumor naive CD4+ cells. Tumor memory CD4+ T cell TCR gene usage clustered with blood and lymph node memory CD4+ cells and lymph node naive CD4+ cells.

The CDR3 is 15 amino acids. V lost 1 base, J lost 5 bases, and 14 bases lay in between. Per the germline V gene, CDR1 is MGHRA and CDR2 is YSYEKL. The sequenced material came from memory CD4+ T cells sorted from a lymph node. The subset: memory CD4+ T cells, CD4+CD45RO+CD25-. This clonotype was obtained from a female donor with breast cancer. V is TRBV4-1 and J is TRBJ2-5; possibly TRBD2 for D (6 bases). The CDR3 DNA reads TGCGCCAGCAGCCAAGCTCCGGGAGCTTCGGAGACCCAGTACTTC. This codes for CASSQAPGASETQYF.